What follows are 13 T cell receptor beta chains derived from one specimen sequenced in a study of OX40 agonist ivuxolimab in advanced cancers. This table comes from immunoSEQ multiplex PCR, and its TCRdb copy is limited to in-frame clones, with some not included. The sample includes approximately 90,000 clones, 91% of them seen just once. Sequences were derived from CD4+ or CD8+ T cells sorted from blood, sampled in a trial of the OX40 agonist ivuxolimab. The receptors originated from an adult with an advanced solid tumor such as melanoma, head and neck, liver or kidney cancer.

The gene calls are TRBV19 and TRBJ2-6, with 11 bases aligning to TRBD2. CDR1 is LNHDA and CDR2 is SQIVND in the germline V gene (reference sequence). V trimming: 2 bases; J trimming: 0 bases; junction bases outside the gene matches: 3. The CDR3 runs to 18 residues. The CDR3 protein is CASSIPLAGVSGANVLTF. CDR3 DNA: TGTGCCAGTAGTATACCACTAGCGGGAGTCTCTGGGGCCAACGTCCTGACTTTC. Full variable domain (rest looked up from reference TRBV19 and TRBJ2-6): DGGITQSPKYLFRKEGQNVTLSCEQNLNHDAMYWYRQDPGQGLRLIYYSQIVNDFQKGDIAEGYSVSREKKESFPLTVTSAQKNPTAFYLCASSIPLAGVSGANVLTFGAGSRLTVL.

The gene calls are TRBV5-1 and TRBJ2-5; D possibly matches TRBD1 or TRBD2 (5 bases each). Germline values: CDR1 SGHRS, CDR2 YFSETQ. This CDR3 region has 15 residues. V was trimmed by 4 bases and J by 5 bases, leaving 18 bases between them. The chain's CDR3 is CASSPGRTFAETQYF. For the CDR3, the DNA is TGCGCCAGCAGCCCGGGACGTACCTTTGCGGAGACCCAGTACTTC.

This clone appeared once. The rearrangement joins TRBV10-3 to TRBJ2-1; TRBD2 matches at 9 bases. The CDR3 covers 17 residues. Germline loops: CDR1 ENHRY, CDR2 SYGVKD. Trimming removed 2 bases from V and 6 bases from J; junction bases left unmatched: 11. This CDR3 is CAISEPLGLAGTNEQFF. For the CDR3, the DNA is TGTGCCATCAGTGAGCCCCTCGGCCTAGCGGGAACCAATGAGCAGTTCTTC.

With respect to this clone: The same CDR3 arises from other DNA sequences in this sample as well. The rearrangement links TRBV7-2 to TRBJ1-5, with unresolved D. With 3 bases removed from V and 0 bases from J, the gap between germline ends came to 6 bases. CDR3 size: 14 residues. From germline, CDR1 is SGHTA and CDR2 FQGNSA. CDR3 bases: TGTGCCAGCAGCTTCGAATATAGCAATCAGCCCCAGCATTTT. As protein: CASSFEYSNQPQHF.

The gene calls are TRBV28 and TRBJ1-2; 11 bases align to TRBD1. Germline assignment: CDR1 MDHEN and CDR2 SYDVKM. With V trimmed by 5 bases and J by 6 bases, 2 bases remained unmatched. The length of the CDR3 is 13 residues. The CDR3 DNA reads TGTGCCAGCAGTCGGGACAGGGGGGATGGCTACACCTTC. Protein product: CASSRDRGDGYTF.

The J gene is TRBJ2-7, the V gene TRBV6-5; D is ambiguous. The germline gives CDR1 MNHEY, CDR2 SVGAGI. CDR3 length equals 16 residues. Trimming pared 3 bases from V and 1 base from J, leaving 16 bases between. The CDR3 reads CASSYSTIRKSYEQYF. CDR3 in DNA: TGTGCCAGCAGTTATTCCACGATCCGCAAATCCTACGAGCAGTACTTC.

This rearrangement joins TRBV5-5 to TRBJ2-6; a possible D gene is TRBD2 (6 bases). V was trimmed by 0 bases and J by 3 bases, leaving 16 bases between them. Germline CDR1 and CDR2: SGHKS and YYEKEE (reference sequence). The CDR3 runs 18 residues. The CDR3 loop is CASSLVLGGLGGANVLTF. The CDR3 region has the DNA TGTGCCAGCAGCTTGGTTCTGGGAGGATTAGGTGGGGCCAACGTCCTGACTTTC.

The V and J genes are TRBV5-6 and TRBJ2-5; weak D call: TRBD1 (6 bases). The CDR3 loop spans 13 amino acids. Trimming removed 4 bases at V and 5 bases at J, with 12 bases between. CDR1 is SGHDT, CDR2 YYEEEE, per germline. This CDR3 is CASSDTGMETQYF. CDR3 coding DNA: TGTGCCAGCAGCGATACAGGGATGGAGACCCAGTACTTC.

The chain links TRBV2 to TRBJ2-1; a weak D match, TRBD2 (5 bases). This CDR3 contains 15 residues. Per the germline V gene, CDR1 is SNHLY and CDR2 is FYNNEI. V lost 4 bases and J 1 base, leaving 11 bases between the germline ends. The DNA of the CDR3 is TGTGCCAGCAGTGTAGGGCCGGGGTCCTACAATGAGCAGTTCTTC. It codes for CASSVGPGSYNEQFF.

This rearrangement joins TRBV30 to TRBJ1-5; maybe TRBD1 (5 bases). CDR3 length: 12 amino acids. CDR1 and CDR2 from the germline V gene are GTSNPN and SVGIG (reference sequence). The V gene lost 0 bases and the J gene lost 9 bases, with 9 bases spanning the gap. For the CDR3, the DNA is TGTGCCTGGAGTGTGGTCGGGGGGCCCCAGCATTTT. Residues: CAWSVVGGPQHF.

The V call is TRBV10-1, the J call TRBJ2-3, with D hard to call. This CDR3 comprises 15 residues. Trimming stripped 0 bases from V and 1 base from J, with 8 bases between. Germline CDR1 and CDR2: WNHNN and SYGVQD (reference sequence). In DNA, the CDR3 is TGCGCCAGCAGTGAGTCCAGCGCCCGCACAGATACGCAGTATTTT. Its translation: CASSESSARTDTQYF.

This chain uses TRBV18 with TRBJ2-2, with 7 bases that match TRBD1. Germline assignment: CDR1 KGHSH and CDR2 LQKENI. The V gene end was trimmed by 0 bases and the J gene end by 9 bases; junction bases not matched to a gene: 13. The CDR3 is 17 amino acids. In DNA form, the CDR3 reads TGTGCCAGCTCACCACCGTTAACGCTTACAGGGGCACGGGAGCTGTTTTTT. Translation gives CASSPPLTLTGARELFF.

The gene calls are TRBV2 and TRBJ2-5; TRBD1 aligns across 10 bases. This CDR3 region has 15 residues. J was trimmed by 1 base and V by 5 bases; bases with no gene match: 4. The germline V gene encodes CDR1 SNHLY and CDR2 FYNNEI. The CDR3 loop reads CASSFDRGPQETQYF. The DNA for the CDR3 is TGTGCCAGCAGTTTCGACAGGGGGCCCCAAGAGACCCAGTACTTC.